Listed below are T cell receptor beta chains from one sample, sequenced in a study of blood T cell repertoires in COVID-19. Repertoires were generated with immunoSEQ multiplex PCR, while TCRdb's copy carries only in-frame clones and drops some. Seen here are some 350,000 clones, nearly 90% observed once, and the top ten hold about 6.8%. The sequencing sample was made of peripheral blood. All receptors derive from a man younger than 30 with active or convalescent COVID-19. Each CDR3 is given with its conserved first and last residue. Each record gives: V gene, J gene, D gene, clone size, CDR3 DNA, CDR3 protein. D genes are given only for firm matches. Only part of the rows carry a size: once, few, many, or a class if the clone is expanded.

>TRBV28|TRBJ2-7|-|-
TGTGCCAGCAGTTACAGGGCGCTAAAACCCTACGAGCAGTACTTC
CASSYRALKPYEQYF
>TRBV28|TRBJ2-7|TRBD2|once
TGTGCCAGTGGGGTTACGGGAGGAACCTACGAGCAGTACTTC
CASGVTGGTYEQYF
>TRBV6-2/TRBV6-3|TRBJ2-7|-|-
TGTGCCAGCAGTCCCTCTTTAGCGGAGCAGTACTTC
CASSPSLAEQYF
>TRBV7-3|TRBJ2-1|-|-
TGTGCCAGCAGCTTGACTAGTATCGAAGAGCAGTTCTTC
CASSLTSIEEQFF
>TRBV13|TRBJ2-2|-|-
TGTGCCAGCAGTTTACCCCTCTCAGACAGACACACCGGGGAGCTGTTTTTT
CASSLPLSDRHTGELFF
>TRBV7-2|TRBJ2-3|TRBD2|-
TGTGCCAGCAGCTTTTCCGGGACTAGCGGGGGGGCACGCACAGATACGCAGTATTTT
CASSFSGTSGGARTDTQYF
>TRBV7-3|TRBJ2-6|-|-
TGTGCCAGCAGCTTAAGCCCAGGGACTGGGGCCAACGTGCTGACTTTC
CASSLSPGTGANVLTF
>TRBV4-3|TRBJ2-7|-|-
TGCGCCAGCAGCCAAGCTGTTCAGGGGTTCTCCTACGAGCAGTACTTC
CASSQAVQGFSYEQYF
>TRBV15|TRBJ2-1|-|few
TGTGCCACCAGCAGAGATCTAGCTCCGCACAATGAGCAGTTCTTC
CATSRDLAPHNEQFF
>TRBV2|TRBJ2-7|-|-
TGTGCCAGCAGGAGGGGGGGGGACTCCTACGAGCAGTACTTC
CASRRGGDSYEQYF
>TRBV7-2|TRBJ1-5|-|-
TGTGCCAGCAGCTTCAGGGTCGATCAGCCCCAGCATTTT
CASSFRVDQPQHF
>TRBV6-5|TRBJ1-1|TRBD1|-
TGTGCCAGCAGTTACACCGGACAGGGGGCCGACGCTTTCTTT
CASSYTGQGADAFF
>TRBV12-3/TRBV12-4|TRBJ2-3|-|-
TGTGCCAGCAGTGAACACCACACAGATACGCAGTATTTT
CASSEHHTDTQYF
>TRBV27|TRBJ2-5|TRBD2|many
TGTGCCAGCAAGGGCGCTAGCGGGACGGAGACCCAGTACTTC
CASKGASGTETQYF
>TRBV18|TRBJ1-1|TRBD1|-
TGTGCCAGCTCACTCCGGGCAGGGGGCGTGAGTGAAGCTTTCTTT
CASSLRAGGVSEAFF
>TRBV6-5|TRBJ1-6|TRBD1|few
TGTGCCAGCAGTTACCAGGACAGGTCTGATTCACCCCTCCACTTT
CASSYQDRSDSPLHF
>TRBV27|TRBJ1-5|TRBD1|-
TGTGCCAGCAGTTCACAGGACAGGGGCAATCAGCCCCAGCATTTT
CASSSQDRGNQPQHF
>TRBV4-2|TRBJ1-3|-|-
TGTGCCAGCAGCCAAATATCCGGGGATTCTGGAAACACCATATATTTT
CASSQISGDSGNTIYF
>TRBV6-5|TRBJ2-3|TRBD2|-
TGTGCCAGCAGGCCGTCTAGCGGGGGGGCAGATACGCAGTATTTT
CASRPSSGGADTQYF
>TRBV7-8|TRBJ2-7|-|-
TGTGCCAGCAGCCTCGGGGAATTCTACGAGCAGTACTTC
CASSLGEFYEQYF
>TRBV5-1|TRBJ2-6|-|-
TGCGCCAGCAGCCAAACAGATGGGGCCAACGTCCTGACTTTC
CASSQTDGANVLTF
>TRBV7-9|TRBJ2-1|TRBD2|-
TGTGCCACTAGCGGGGGGGATGATGAGCAGTTCTTC
CATSGGDDEQFF
>TRBV5-1|TRBJ2-1|TRBD2|few
TGCGCCAGCAGCTTGGGACTAGCGGGGGTTTATGAGCAGTTCTTC
CASSLGLAGVYEQFF
>TRBV6-6|TRBJ2-7|-|-
TGTGCCAGCACGATAAGCTACTCCTACGAGCAGTACTTC
CASTISYSYEQYF
>TRBV3-1/TRBV3-2|TRBJ1-2|-|few
TGTGCCAGCAGCCCCCTAGGGGGGGACTCCCATGGCTACACCTTC
CASSPLGGDSHGYTF
>TRBV4-1|TRBJ2-1|TRBD2|-
TGCGCCAGCAGAGGGACTAGCGGGAGCTCCTACAATGAGCAGTTCTTC
CASRGTSGSSYNEQFF
>TRBV19|TRBJ1-2|-|-
TGTGCCAGTAGTTTTTTGGACACAACTAACTATGGCTACACCTTC
CASSFLDTTNYGYTF
>TRBV18|TRBJ2-5|-|-
TGTGCCAGCTCACCTAGGGCGGGAAAGGGTGAAGAGACCCAGTACTTC
CASSPRAGKGEETQYF
>TRBV5-8|TRBJ1-5|-|-
TGTGCCAGCAGCAAAGGACAGCCTCAGCCCCAGCATTTT
CASSKGQPQPQHF
>TRBV2|TRBJ2-6|TRBD1|-
TGTGCCAGCAGTCGACAGGGGGCGCGGGGGGCCAACGTGCTGACTTTC
CASSRQGARGANVLTF
>TRBV10-1|TRBJ2-7|-|-
TGCGCCGGAAGGGGGGAGGGTCAATACGAGCAGTACTTC
CAGRGEGQYEQYF
>TRBV7-9|TRBJ2-1|TRBD2|-
TGTGCCAGCAGGAATGGACTAGCGGTGTACAATGAGCAGTTCTTC
CASRNGLAVYNEQFF
>TRBV6-5|TRBJ2-5|-|-
TGTGCCAGCAGTTACTCTTACAGGCAAGAGACCCAGTACTTC
CASSYSYRQETQYF
>TRBV9|TRBJ2-5|TRBD2|-
TGTGCCAGCAGCGGTAGCGGGGGGATGGAGACCCAGTACTTC
CASSGSGGMETQYF
>TRBV4-3|TRBJ2-1|-|-
TGCGCCAGCAGCCAAATTGCCGGGTCCCTCTACAATGAGCAGTTCTTC
CASSQIAGSLYNEQFF
>TRBV2|TRBJ2-1|TRBD2|-
TGTGCCAGCACTTCGAGTAGCGGGAGTTTTGAGCAGTTCTTC
CASTSSSGSFEQFF
>TRBV28|TRBJ1-5|-|once
TGTGCCAGCAGTCGTCAGGCAGGGGCCAATAGCAATCAGCCCCAGCATTTT
CASSRQAGANSNQPQHF
>TRBV27|TRBJ1-2|-|-
TGTGCCAGCAGTGGAGGGACCGCTGGTGGCTACACCTTC
CASSGGTAGGYTF
>TRBV11-3|TRBJ2-7|TRBD2|-
TGTGCCAGCAGCAAACGGACTAGCGGTTTATACGAGCAGTACTTC
CASSKRTSGLYEQYF